The clone carrying this T cell receptor (beta chain) was seen many times. As yet, its antigen is unknown. The sample belongs to a study of CD8 T cells in ankylosing spondylitis. The study, taken as a whole, reports: Disease-linked clones reportedly showed significant enrichment in matched ankylosing spondylitis synovial fluid. Ankylosing spondylitis blood appeared to be characterized by a TCR beta motif of under 10 highly homologous variants. Reports of some motif variants in reactive arthritis synovial fluid and blood predate this one. Disease-linked clones proved CD8+ and comparatively uncommon in peripheral blood.

Scientists made TCR beta libraries using quantitative 5'-RACE with molecular barcodes. TCRdb ran MiXCR on the 5' RACE reads and lists one entry per CDR3 protein. Of some 450,000 distinct CDR3 sequences listed, about a sixth are singletons. V was pared by 5 bases and J by 9 bases, with 8 bases between. The CDR3 sequence is 11 residues long. Sequenced input: blood, either unsorted or a sorted T cell fraction (not recorded which). This clonotype originated in a male donor with ankylosing spondylitis. The V call is TRBV12-3 or TRBV12-4, the J call TRBJ2-1, with D uncertain. The CDR3 is CASSKLGEQFF. The CDR3 coding sequence is TGTGCCAGCAGTAAACTCGGTGAGCAGTTCTTC.